Shown below are 5 T cell receptor beta chains from a single sample sequenced in a study of T cell responses to AZD1222 COVID-19 vaccine (dated by TCRdb to about 2021). The receptor library was made with the immunoSEQ multiplex PCR assay. TCRdb holds this immuneACCESS table with in-frame rearrangements only. Some clones are missing; in checked studies, unresolved V genes explain under half, and the rest has no known cause. For this sample the table gives 100,000 to 150,000 clones, of which around 86% were detected only once. The ten top clones hold around 22% of the sample. Taken with the paper, the label for time point translates to: baseline before first vaccination. The source material was peripheral blood, sampled on day 0 of AZD1222 vaccination. The receptor set was obtained from an adult in good health.

V usage is TRBV4-1 and J usage is TRBJ2-7; no clear D. The germline V and J ends were trimmed by 1 base and 3 bases, with 10 bases remaining between them. This CDR3 is built from 14 residues. Germline V gives CDR1 MGHRA, CDR2 YSYEKL. The CDR3 region has the DNA TGCGCCAGCAGCCAAGCTCGGGCTGGCTACGAGCAGTACTTC. Protein product: CASSQARAGYEQYF.

V gene TRBV7-8 combines with J gene TRBJ2-7; D is uncertain. CDR3 length: 14 residues. The V end lost 1 base, the J end lost 7 bases, and 14 bases lay between the germline ends. Germline V gene sequence: CDR1 SGHVS, CDR2 FQNEAQ. The CDR3 nucleotides are TGTGCCAGCAGCTTAGTTCTCTCTTTTGGGGAGCAGTACTTC. Translated: CASSLVLSFGEQYF.

This chain joins TRBV11-2 and TRBJ1-6, with 10 bases lining up with TRBD1. The germline CDR1 and CDR2 sequences are SGHAT and FQNNGV. This CDR3 region has 16 residues. V lost 5 bases and J lost 12; bases outside the gene matches: 13. In DNA form, the CDR3 reads TGTGCCAGCAGCCTAATCGATTGGGACAGGGGAAGACCCCTCCACTTT. Its translation: CASSLIDWDRGRPLHF.

The chain combines TRBV6-6 with TRBJ2-7; TRBD2 might be the D (6 bases). Germline V gives CDR1 MNHNY, CDR2 SVGAGI (reference sequence). CDR3 length: 12 amino acids. V shed 5 bases and J shed 7 bases, with 12 bases lying between them. In DNA form, the CDR3 reads TGTGCCAGCAGTGGCGGGACTTATGAGCAGTACTTC. Translating it yields CASSGGTYEQYF.

The rearrangement joins TRBV9 to TRBJ2-7; tentatively, D is TRBD2 (5 bases). Trimming cost V 4 bases and J 7 bases, with 15 bases left between them. The CDR3 has 13 amino acids. Germline lookup yields CDR1 SGDLS and CDR2 YYNGEE. CDR3 loop: CASSPFGILEQYF. DNA for the CDR3: TGTGCCAGCAGCCCTTTCGGGATCCTTGAGCAGTACTTC. Together with reference TRBV9 and TRBJ2-7, the CDR3 gives the full variable domain: DSGVTQTPKHLITATGQRVTLRCSPRSGDLSVYWYQQSLDQGLQFLIQYYNGEERAKGNILERFSAQQFPDLHSELNLSSLELGDSALYFCASSPFGILEQYFGPGTRLTVT.